This TCR beta chain derives from a study of blood T cell repertoires in COVID-19. Study-wide context: PBMCs, B-cell-depleted T cells, or T cells were the source of the cDNA or gDNA that made up the material.

This CDR3 contains 13 residues. V lost 0 bases and J lost 6, with 11 bases in between. Per the germline V gene, CDR1 is GTSNPN and CDR2 is SVGIG (reference sequence). Sequencing used immunoSEQ multiplex PCR; TCRdb keeps in-frame clones, though not all of them. In the table there are about 54,000 clones, about 89% of which are singletons. The chain couples TRBV30 to TRBJ1-1, with D unresolved. The sample consisted of peripheral blood. The source of this sequence is a woman aged 55-69 years with active or convalescent COVID-19. The CDR3 reads CAWSVGGWAEAFF. The DNA for the CDR3 is TGTGCCTGGAGTGTAGGAGGGTGGGCTGAAGCTTTCTTT.